The 19 T cell receptor beta chains below were found in one sample sequenced in a study of T cells expressing NK-cell markers. TCRdb re-called the 5' RACE reads; one entry per CDR3 protein, DNA not given. This sample's table has 130,000 to 150,000 distinct CDR3 sequences. The material sequenced was blood T cells: a sorted CD56 or NKG2C T cell subset, CD4+ or CD8+ T cells, or bulk PBMC T cells (not recorded which). The source of these receptors is a man aged 18 to 35 in good health.

The rearrangement links TRBV20-1 to TRBJ1-3. The CDR3 is 17 residues long. CDR1 and CDR2 (germline): DFQATT, SNEGSKA (reference sequence). This CDR3 is CSARDPLDGISGNTIYF.

The CDR3 region is CASRLGETQYF. The chain joins TRBV28 to TRBJ2-5; as DNA is missing, the TRBD2 call by TCRdb cannot be tested. The CDR3 is 11 amino acids. Germline V lookup: CDR1 MDHEN, CDR2 SYDVKM.

This rearrangement joins TRBV24-1 to TRBJ2-1; TCRdb designates TRBD1, a call that cannot be tested without DNA. The CDR3 consists of 14 residues. Germline V lookup: CDR1 KGHDR, CDR2 SFDVKD. The CDR3 loop reads CATLIRGHSNEQFF.

The V call is TRBV27, the J call TRBJ2-3; TCRdb's assignment of TRBD2 cannot be checked, as there is no DNA. CDR1 MNHEY and CDR2 SMNVEV come from the germline V gene (reference sequence). The CDR3 consists of 18 residues. CDR3 protein: CASSPGTSGRARADTQYF.

J is TRBJ2-1 and V is TRBV5-4; TCRdb picks TRBD1, but there is no DNA to check that call. The CDR3 totals 15 residues. The V gene's germline CDR1 is SGHNT and CDR2 YYREEE (reference sequence). The CDR3 loop reads CASSSLAGAHNEQFF.

V usage is TRBV2 and J usage is TRBJ2-2. The germline V gene encodes CDR1 SNHLY and CDR2 FYNNEI. The CDR3 consists of 16 residues. The CDR3 spells CATIYLGDQNTGELFF.

V is TRBV20-1 and J is TRBJ2-1; without DNA, the TCRdb call of TRBD2 cannot be checked. The germline V gene encodes CDR1 DFQATT and CDR2 SNEGSKA (reference sequence). CDR3 size: 15 residues. The CDR3 region is CSGLHRDYPFNEQFF.

The rearrangement links TRBV6-1 to TRBJ2-2. This CDR3 comprises 15 residues. Germline values: CDR1 MNHNS, CDR2 SASEGT. The CDR3 is CASFPGASNTGELFF.

This rearrangement joins TRBV6-4 to TRBJ2-1; TCRdb returns TRBD2, unconfirmable since there is no DNA. Germline V CDR1 and CDR2: MRHNA, SNTAGT. The CDR3 length is 16 residues. CDR3 in amino acids: CASSLTSGRSYNEQFF.

V usage is TRBV27 and J usage is TRBJ2-1; TCRdb reports TRBD2, a call that lacks DNA to check it against. Germline-derived CDR1 and CDR2 are MNHEY and SMNVEV (reference sequence). The CDR3 is 16 residues long. The CDR3 here is CASSLSEAGYYNEQFF.

V usage is TRBV28 and J usage is TRBJ1-1; lacking DNA, the TRBD1 call made by TCRdb goes unchecked. Germline V CDR1 and CDR2: MDHEN, SYDVKM. The CDR3 runs to 13 residues. The chain's CDR3 is CASSLTGGTEAFF.

CDR3 residues: CASSLATLGTIAGELFF. The chain recombines TRBV5-1 with TRBJ2-2; TCRdb proposes TRBD1, but this gene call is untestable without DNA. CDR1 is SGHRS and CDR2 is YFSETQ in the germline V gene. There are 17 residues in the CDR3. Full variable domain (remainder filled in from reference TRBV5-1 and TRBJ2-2): KAGVTQTPRYLIKTRGQQVTLSCSPISGHRSVSWYQQTPGQGLQFLFEYFSETQRNKGNFPGRFSGRQFSNSRSEMNVSTLELGDSALYLCASSLATLGTIAGELFFGEGSRLTVL.

This chain joins TRBV12-3 or TRBV12-4 and TRBJ1-1. This CDR3 has 16 residues. The CDR3 reads CASSLTQFGSNTEAFF.

This chain uses TRBV19 with TRBJ2-5. In germline, CDR1 is LNHDA, CDR2 SQIVND (reference sequence). This CDR3 region has 13 residues. The CDR3 is CASSASLGETQYF. Full variable domain (missing parts from reference TRBV19 and TRBJ2-5): DGGITQSPKYLFRKEGQNVTLSCEQNLNHDAMYWYRQDPGQGLRLIYYSQIVNDFQKGDIAEGYSVSREKKESFPLTVTSAQKNPTAFYLCASSASLGETQYFGPGTRLLVL.

The CDR3 is CASSQGTGLHTDTQYF. The rearrangement joins TRBV5-1 to TRBJ2-3; TCRdb names TRBD1, which stays unverified in the absence of DNA. The CDR3 is 16 amino acids. Germline values: CDR1 SGHRS, CDR2 YFSETQ.

This chain links TRBV27 with TRBJ2-7; TCRdb designates TRBD2, a call that cannot be tested without DNA. From germline, CDR1 is MNHEY and CDR2 SMNVEV (reference sequence). This CDR3 comprises 16 residues. The CDR3 reads CASSASAGLAGVEQYF.

The chain carries TRBV30 and TRBJ2-3; absent DNA, TCRdb's TRBD1 call cannot be checked. CDR1 is GTSNPN and CDR2 is SVGIG in the germline V gene (reference sequence). There are 13 residues in the CDR3. The CDR3 spells CAWNGGIRDTQYF.

V is TRBV15 and J is TRBJ2-2; the TRBD1 assignment by TCRdb is unverifiable without DNA. CDR3 length equals 15 residues. Germline V gives CDR1 LNHNV, CDR2 YYDKDF (reference sequence). CDR3: CATSSRTGVVGELFF.

This chain's CDR3 is CASRTITSGRNTDTQYF. V is TRBV2 and J is TRBJ2-3; TCRdb outputs TRBD2, but without DNA this stays unchecked. CDR3 length: 17 amino acids. Per germline, CDR1 SNHLY and CDR2 FYNNEI. Full variable domain (rest looked up from reference TRBV2 and TRBJ2-3): EPEVTQTPSHQVTQMGQEVILRCVPISNHLYFYWYRQILGQKVEFLVSFYNNEISEKSEIFDDQFSVERPDGSNFTLKIRSTKLEDSAMYFCASRTITSGRNTDTQYFGPGTRLTVL.